Listed below are T cell receptor beta chains from one sample, sequenced in a study of shared clonotypes between healthy human individuals. Libraries were prepared by immunoSEQ multiplex PCR; TCRdb keeps only in-frame clonotypes and omits some of them. The sample records millions of clones, just under 95% being singletons. Specimen: naive CD8+ T cells sorted from blood. These receptors came from a man between 18 and 35 years old in good health. CDR3s include the opening cysteine and the closing phenylalanine or tryptophan. A D gene is named only where the DNA matches it firmly.

TRBV6-1	TRBJ1-1	.	CASEDQGMNTEAFF	TGTGCCAGCGAAGACCAAGGGATGAACACTGAAGCTTTCTTT
TRBV2	TRBJ2-7	.	CASSEAVDRAEQYF	TGTGCCAGCAGTGAAGCCGTGGACAGAGCCGAGCAGTACTTC
TRBV6-5	TRBJ1-5	.	CASRGSGGQPQHF	TGTGCCAGCAGGGGGTCGGGTGGTCAGCCCCAGCATTTT
TRBV28	TRBJ2-1	.	CASSPDGSSYNEQFF	TGTGCCAGCAGTCCCGACGGGAGCTCCTACAATGAGCAGTTCTTC
TRBV15	TRBJ2-3	.	CATSRGRTDTQYF	TGTGCCACCAGCAGAGGACGCACAGATACGCAGTATTTT
TRBV6-5	TRBJ2-6	.	CASSLQPGANVLTF	TGTGCCAGCAGTTTACAGCCTGGGGCCAACGTCCTGACTTTC
TRBV27	TRBJ1-2	TRBD1	CASSVRQGGYGYTF	TGTGCCAGCAGTGTAAGACAGGGGGGCTATGGCTACACCTTC
TRBV14	TRBJ2-7	TRBD1	CASSHGTGGFYEQYF	TGTGCCAGCAGCCACGGGACAGGGGGCTTTTACGAGCAGTACTTC
TRBV13	TRBJ2-7	.	CASSPSPGLSSYEQYF	TGTGCCAGCAGCCCAAGTCCGGGACTGAGCTCCTACGAGCAGTACTTC
TRBV25-1	TRBJ2-5	TRBD2	CASSGDGTRTYF	TGTGCCAGCAGTGGGGACGGGACTAGAACTTACTTC
TRBV9	TRBJ2-2	.	CASSDFNTGELFF	TGTGCCAGCAGCGACTTTAACACCGGGGAGCTGTTTTTT
TRBV2	TRBJ2-5	TRBD1	CASQGAQETQYF	TGTGCCAGCCAGGGGGCTCAGGAGACCCAGTACTTC
TRBV27	TRBJ2-7	TRBD2	CASSTGLADYEQYF	TGTGCCAGCAGTACTGGACTAGCGGACTACGAGCAGTACTTC
TRBV19	TRBJ2-7	.	CASSIQAASSYEQYF	TGTGCCAGTAGTATTCAGGCCGCAAGCTCCTACGAGCAGTACTTC